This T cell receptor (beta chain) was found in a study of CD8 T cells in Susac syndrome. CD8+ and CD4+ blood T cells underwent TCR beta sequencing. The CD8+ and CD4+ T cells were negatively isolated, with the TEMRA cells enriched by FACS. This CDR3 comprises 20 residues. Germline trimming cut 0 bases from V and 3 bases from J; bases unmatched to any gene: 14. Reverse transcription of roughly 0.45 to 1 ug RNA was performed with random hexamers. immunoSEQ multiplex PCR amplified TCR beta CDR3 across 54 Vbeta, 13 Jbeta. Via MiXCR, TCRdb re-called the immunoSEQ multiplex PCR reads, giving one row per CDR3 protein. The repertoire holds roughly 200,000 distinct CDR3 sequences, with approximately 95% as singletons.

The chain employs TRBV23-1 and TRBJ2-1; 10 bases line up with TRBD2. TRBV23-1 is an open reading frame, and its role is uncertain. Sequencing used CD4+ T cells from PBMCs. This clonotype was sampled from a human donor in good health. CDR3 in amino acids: CASSQSEREGVSRLYNEQFF. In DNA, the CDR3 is TGCGCCAGCAGTCAATCGGAGCGGGAGGGCGTCTCCAGGCTCTACAATGAGCAGTTCTTC.